This TCR beta chain was captured by sequencing in a study of OX40 agonist ivuxolimab in advanced cancers. On the study more broadly: The study enrolled dose-escalation patients with hepatocellular carcinoma, melanoma, renal cell or head and neck cancer.

CDR1 and CDR2 (germline): SGHRS, YFSETQ. V shed 7 bases, J shed 0 bases, and the junction held 15 bases outside the gene matches. The CDR3 loop spans 17 amino acids. Broader study findings: Dose levels from 0.1 to 3.0 mg/kg saw CD4+ and CD8+ blood T cells expand clonally by week 6.

Assay used: immunoSEQ multiplex PCR; TCRdb lists only in-frame clones, some missing. Among tens of thousands of clones listed, 80% to 90% were seen once. On this clone itself: Its cognate antigen is unknown.

The rearrangement uses TRBV5-1 and TRBJ2-7, with 8 bases aligning to TRBD1. The sequence came from an adult with an advanced solid tumor such as melanoma, head and neck, liver or kidney cancer. Material: CD4+ or CD8+ T cells sorted from blood, obtained in a trial of the OX40 agonist ivuxolimab. CDR3 sequence: CASRGPGQDSYSYEQYF. Written as DNA, the CDR3 is TGCGCCAGCCGCGGACCGGGACAGGATTCCTACTCCTACGAGCAGTACTTC.